Below, 20 T cell receptor beta chains from the same sample are listed, as sequenced in a study of sequential checkpoint blockade in melanoma. Stated treatment: randomized to nivolumab then ipilimumab (arm A) or the reverse (arm B). Sequencing was performed with immunoSEQ multiplex PCR; in TCRdb, only in-frame clones are kept and a portion is missing. Among 20,000 to 25,000 clones listed, over 80% were seen once. The specimen comprised CD8+ T cells sorted from blood (inferred from file names), sampled from a patient given nivolumab and ipilimumab in sequence. The receptors were sampled from a human donor with melanoma.

The CDR3 is CASSFQGAGDEQYF. In DNA, the CDR3 is TGTGCCAGCAGTTTTCAGGGGGCCGGCGACGAGCAGTACTTC. The V call is TRBV27, the J call TRBJ2-7, with 8 bases matching TRBD1. J was trimmed by 5 bases and V by 3 bases; bases with no gene match: 6. The CDR3 has 14 residues. Germline V lookup: CDR1 MNHEY, CDR2 SMNVEV (reference sequence).

The chain has TRBV4-3 and TRBJ2-3; D uncertain. Germline values: CDR1 LGHNA, CDR2 YSLEER. V shed 0 bases and J shed 1 base, with 11 bases lying between them. CDR3 size: 16 residues. The CDR3 loop reads CASSQDGPARTDTQYF. DNA for the CDR3: TGCGCCAGCAGCCAAGACGGTCCCGCACGCACAGATACGCAGTATTTT.

This chain joins TRBV10-2 and TRBJ1-4; 7 bases line up with TRBD1. The CDR3 contains 15 residues. Germline lookup yields CDR1 WSHSY and CDR2 SAAADI. V dropped 5 bases and J dropped 8; count of bases not matched to a gene: 11. CDR3 sequence reads: CASSQFDRDGEKLFF. CDR3 nucleotide sequence: TGCGCCAGCAGTCAATTCGACAGGGATGGGGAAAAACTGTTTTTT.

CDR3 region: CASSSWTSEETQYF. CDR3 nucleotide sequence: TGTGCCAGCAGCTCCTGGACTAGCGAAGAGACCCAGTACTTC. The chain joins TRBV13 to TRBJ2-5; 9 positions agree with TRBD2. This CDR3 is built from 14 residues. Germline V lookup: CDR1 PRHDT, CDR2 FYEKMQ (reference sequence). Losses at the gene ends were 4 bases for V and 3 bases for J; bases not matched to a gene: 3. The full variable domain, completed using reference TRBV13 and TRBJ2-5, is AAGVIQSPRHLIKEKRETATLKCYPIPRHDTVYWYQQGPGQDPQFLISFYEKMQSDKGSIPDRFSAQQFSDYHSELNMSSLELGDSALYFCASSSWTSEETQYFGPGTRLLVL.

CDR3 DNA sequence: TGTGCCAGCAGCCCGAGGACAGGCCGTGGCGAAAAACTGTTTTTT. Encoded protein: CASSPRTGRGEKLFF. The chain employs TRBV7-9 and TRBJ1-4; TRBD1 matches at 7 bases. Germline loops: CDR1 SEHNR, CDR2 FQNEAQ (reference sequence). CDR3 length equals 15 residues. V shed 5 bases and J 8 bases; nucleotides not matched to a gene: 11.

V gene TRBV7-9 combines with J gene TRBJ2-5; 8 bases are a match to TRBD1. CDR3 size: 15 residues. Germline CDR1 SEHNR, CDR2 FQNEAQ (reference sequence). Trimming at V came to 2 bases and at J to 4 bases, leaving 6 bases not matched to a gene. CDR3: CASSLTTGGAETQYF. The DNA for the CDR3 is TGTGCCAGCAGCTTAACCACAGGGGGTGCAGAGACCCAGTACTTC.

The chain has TRBV13 and TRBJ2-5; 11 positions agree with TRBD2. Gene TRBJ2-7 matches the end of the DNA better, so the J call may be wrong. CDR3 length: 16 amino acids. Germline V gene sequence: CDR1 PRHDT, CDR2 FYEKMQ (reference sequence). Written as DNA, the CDR3 is TGTGCCAGCAGCACGGATAGCGGGAGGGCCGGGCGCGAGCAGTACTTC. Amino acid sequence: CASSTDSGRAGREQYF.

V gene TRBV9 combines with J gene TRBJ1-1, with 8 bases matching TRBD1. Germline values: CDR1 SGDLS, CDR2 YYNGEE. V lost 4 bases, J lost 5 bases, and 7 bases stayed unmatched. This CDR3 is 14 amino acids long. CDR3 amino acids: CASSIPQGGTEAFF. The CDR3 DNA follows: TGTGCCAGCAGCATACCACAGGGGGGTACTGAAGCTTTCTTT.

There are a few counts of this clone. V gene TRBV10-1 combines with J gene TRBJ1-5; D might be TRBD1 (5 bases). V was trimmed by 6 bases and J by 7 bases, leaving 13 bases between them. CDR1 and CDR2 from the germline V gene are WNHNN and SYGVQD (reference sequence). The CDR3 has 13 amino acids. This CDR3 reads CASRARQKQPQHF. The CDR3 DNA follows: TGCGCCAGCAGAGCTCGACAGAAACAGCCCCAGCATTTT.

The V and J genes are TRBV7-2 and TRBJ1-2; no firm D call. Germline CDR1 is SGHTA and CDR2 is FQGNSA. The V and J ends lost 3 bases and 7 bases respectively, with 9 bases between them. The CDR3 length is 12 residues. The CDR3 spells CASSFYNVGYTF. The CDR3 coding sequence is TGTGCCAGCAGCTTTTACAACGTTGGCTACACCTTC.

V usage is TRBV13 and J usage is TRBJ2-5, with D possibly TRBD1 on 5 matching bases. CDR1 and CDR2 from the germline V gene are PRHDT and FYEKMQ (reference sequence). V shed 8 bases and J shed 6 bases, with 16 bases lying between them. The length of the CDR3 is 13 residues. CDR3 coding DNA: TGTGCCAGCCAAGGGGCTACGATTCAGACCCAGTACTTC. Its protein is CASQGATIQTQYF. Full variable domain (missing parts from reference TRBV13 and TRBJ2-5): AAGVIQSPRHLIKEKRETATLKCYPIPRHDTVYWYQQGPGQDPQFLISFYEKMQSDKGSIPDRFSAQQFSDYHSELNMSSLELGDSALYFCASQGATIQTQYFGPGTRLLVL.

This CDR3 is CASSTIGGGYTF. The CDR3 DNA reads as TGTGCCAGCAGTACGATCGGGGGTGGCTACACCTTC. The chain joins TRBV27 to TRBJ1-2, with D possibly matching TRBD1 (5 bases). V gave up 5 bases and J gave up 7 bases, with 11 bases separating them. Germline V lookup: CDR1 MNHEY, CDR2 SMNVEV (reference sequence). The CDR3 has 12 amino acids.

The V gene is TRBV28, the J gene TRBJ2-7, with D maybe TRBD2 (5 bases). CDR1 is MDHEN, CDR2 SYDVKM, per germline. The CDR3 runs 14 residues. V gave up 3 bases and J gave up 2 bases, with 11 bases separating them. The CDR3 DNA reads TGTGCCAGCAGTTTTGGAGGTCCGGCCTACGAGCAGTACTTC. Translating gives CASSFGGPAYEQYF.

V usage is TRBV7-6 and J usage is TRBJ2-2, with 9 nucleotides matching TRBD1. After removal of 2 bases from V and 2 bases from J, the junction contained 0 bases not matched to a gene. The germline gives CDR1 SGHVS, CDR2 FNYEAQ. The CDR3 has 15 amino acids. The DNA of the CDR3 is TGTGCCAGCAGCTTAACAGGGGGCAACACCGGGGAGCTGTTTTTT. Residues: CASSLTGGNTGELFF. Full variable domain (outside the CDR3, taken from reference TRBV7-6 and TRBJ2-2): GAGVSQSPRYKVTKRGQDVALRCDPISGHVSLYWYRQALGQGPEFLTYFNYEAQQDKSGLPNDRFSAERPEGSISTLTIQRTEQRDSAMYRCASSLTGGNTGELFFGEGSRLTVL.

Regarding this clone: An end of the junction does not agree with germline; a read error may underlie this. The rearrangement links TRBV7-9 to TRBJ2-2; TRBD2 agrees at 7 bases. In germline, CDR1 is SEHNR, CDR2 FQNEAQ (reference sequence). The CDR3 totals 15 residues. For the CDR3, the DNA is TGTGCCAGCAGTTCCATAGCGGGTACCACCGGGGAGCTGCTTTTT. Amino acids: CASSSIAGTTGELLF.

To note about this clone: Its ends do not fully match the called genes, so a read error is possible. The same CDR3 also results from other DNA sequences found in this sample. V usage is TRBV9 and J usage is TRBJ1-1; 8 nucleotides align to TRBD1. The CDR3 is made up of 14 amino acids. Per germline, CDR1 SGDLS and CDR2 YYNGEE. The CDR3 spells CASSVFQGATEAFF. DNA of the CDR3: TGCGCCAGCAGCGTTTTTCAGGGGGCGACTGAAGCTTTCTTT.

This clone has only one observation. CDR3 loop: CASSLKGHNQPQHF. CDR3 coding DNA: TGTGCCAGCAGCTTAAAGGGACACAATCAGCCCCAGCATTTT. This chain uses TRBV7-8 with TRBJ1-5; a weak D match, TRBD1 (6 bases). Germline assignment: CDR1 SGHVS and CDR2 FQNEAQ. The V and J ends lost 2 bases and 3 bases respectively, with 8 bases between them. The CDR3 has 14 amino acids.

Here the CDR3 reads CASSQFQDRHNSPLHF. The CDR3 DNA reads TGCGCCAGCAGCCAATTTCAGGACAGACATAATTCACCCCTCCACTTT. The rearrangement uses TRBV4-1 and TRBJ1-6; possibly TRBD1 for D (6 bases). The CDR3 has 16 residues. Trimming took off 2 bases at V and 5 bases at J, with 13 bases between the two ends. Looked up from germline, CDR1 is MGHRA and CDR2 is YSYEKL.

The chain has TRBV28 and TRBJ2-7; 8 bases line up with TRBD1. CDR3 length equals 14 residues. V shed 4 bases, J shed 4 bases, and the junction held 6 bases outside the gene matches. CDR1 is MDHEN, CDR2 SYDVKM, per germline. The CDR3 loop reads CASSYIGQGYEQYF. CDR3 sequence (DNA): TGTGCCAGCAGTTACATAGGACAGGGTTACGAGCAGTACTTC.

The chain uses TRBV19 and TRBJ2-6; 9 bases agree with TRBD1. The V gene end was trimmed by 2 bases and the J gene end by 3 bases; junction bases not matched to a gene: 14. The CDR3 runs 20 residues. Germline CDR1 and CDR2: LNHDA and SQIVND (reference sequence). The CDR3 protein is CASSIISGGQGAFGANVLTF. In nucleotides, the CDR3 is TGTGCCAGTAGTATAATAAGTGGGGGACAGGGTGCTTTTGGGGCCAACGTCCTGACTTTC.